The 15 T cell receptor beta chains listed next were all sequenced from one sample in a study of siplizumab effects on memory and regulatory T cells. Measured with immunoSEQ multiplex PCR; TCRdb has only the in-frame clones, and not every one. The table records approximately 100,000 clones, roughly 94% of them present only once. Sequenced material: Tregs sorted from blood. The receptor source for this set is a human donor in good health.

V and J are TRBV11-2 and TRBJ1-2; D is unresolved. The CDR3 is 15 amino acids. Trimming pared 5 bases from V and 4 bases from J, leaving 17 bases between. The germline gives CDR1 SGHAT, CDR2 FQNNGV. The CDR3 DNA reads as TGTGCCAGCAGCCCGGAGGCTCGGGCCAGCTATGGCTACACCTTC. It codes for CASSPEARASYGYTF.

The CDR3 sequence is CASSDPGQRNYGYTF. The CDR3 DNA follows: TGTGCCAGCAGTGATCCGGGACAGAGAAACTATGGCTACACCTTC. The V call is TRBV6-6, the J call TRBJ1-2; 7 nucleotides agree with TRBD1. The CDR3 has 15 amino acids. J was trimmed by 2 bases and V by 5 bases; bases with no gene match: 8. In germline, CDR1 is MNHNY, CDR2 SVGAGI (reference sequence).

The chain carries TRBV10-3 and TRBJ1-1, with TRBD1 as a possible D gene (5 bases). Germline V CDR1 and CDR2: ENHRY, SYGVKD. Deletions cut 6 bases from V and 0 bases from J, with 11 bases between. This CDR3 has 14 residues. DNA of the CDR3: TGTGCCATCAGGGGGGACCCAATGAACACTGAAGCTTTCTTT. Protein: CAIRGDPMNTEAFF.

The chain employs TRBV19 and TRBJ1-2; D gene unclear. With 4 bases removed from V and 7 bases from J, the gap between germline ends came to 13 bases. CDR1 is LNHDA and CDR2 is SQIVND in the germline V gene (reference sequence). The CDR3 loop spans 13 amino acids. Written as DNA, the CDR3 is TGTGCCAGTAGTAAGGACCAACCCCCTGGCTACACCTTC. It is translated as CASSKDQPPGYTF.

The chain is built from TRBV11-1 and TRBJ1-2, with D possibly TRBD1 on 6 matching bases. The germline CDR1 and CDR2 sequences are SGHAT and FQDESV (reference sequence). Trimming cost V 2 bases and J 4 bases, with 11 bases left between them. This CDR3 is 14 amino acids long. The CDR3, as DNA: TGTGCCAGCAGCTTACAGGGGAGTGGCTATGGCTACACCTTC. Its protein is CASSLQGSGYGYTF. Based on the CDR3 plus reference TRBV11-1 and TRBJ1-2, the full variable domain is EAEVAQSPRYKITEKSQAVAFWCDPISGHATLYWYRQILGQGPELLVQFQDESVVDDSQLPKDRFSAERLKGVDSTLKIQPAELGDSAMYLCASSLQGSGYGYTFGSGTRLTVV.

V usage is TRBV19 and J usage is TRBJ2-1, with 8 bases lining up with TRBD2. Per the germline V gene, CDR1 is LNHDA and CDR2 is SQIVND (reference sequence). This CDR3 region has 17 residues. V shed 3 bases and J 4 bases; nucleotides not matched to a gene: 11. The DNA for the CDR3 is TGTGCCAGTAGTATGAGAGGTTCTAGCGGGCCTTACAATGAGCAGTTCTTC. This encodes CASSMRGSSGPYNEQFF.

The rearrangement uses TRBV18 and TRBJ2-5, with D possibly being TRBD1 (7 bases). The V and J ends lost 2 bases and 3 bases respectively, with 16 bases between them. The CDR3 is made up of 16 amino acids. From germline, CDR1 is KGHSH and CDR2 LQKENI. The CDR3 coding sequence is TGTGCCAGCTCACCAGCGACAGGGAGGTTAAAAGAGACCCAGTACTTC. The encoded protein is CASSPATGRLKETQYF.

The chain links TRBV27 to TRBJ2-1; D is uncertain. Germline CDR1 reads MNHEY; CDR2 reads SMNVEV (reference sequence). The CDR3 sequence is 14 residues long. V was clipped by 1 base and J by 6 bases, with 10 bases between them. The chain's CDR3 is CASSLFPTINEQFF. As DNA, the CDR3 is TGTGCCAGCAGTTTATTTCCGACCATCAATGAGCAGTTCTTC.

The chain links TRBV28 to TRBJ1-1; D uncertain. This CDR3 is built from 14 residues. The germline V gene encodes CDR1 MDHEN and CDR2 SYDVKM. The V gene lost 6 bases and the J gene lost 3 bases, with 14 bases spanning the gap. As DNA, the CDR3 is TGTGCCAGCAGCAAAATACCTTTGGACACTGAAGCTTTCTTT. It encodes CASSKIPLDTEAFF.

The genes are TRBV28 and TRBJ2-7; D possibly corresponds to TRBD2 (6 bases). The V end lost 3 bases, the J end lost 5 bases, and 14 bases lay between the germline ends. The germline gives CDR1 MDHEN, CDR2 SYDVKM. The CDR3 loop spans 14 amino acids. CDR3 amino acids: CASSFAGSINEQYF. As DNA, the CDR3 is TGTGCCAGCAGTTTTGCGGGGAGTATCAACGAGCAGTACTTC.

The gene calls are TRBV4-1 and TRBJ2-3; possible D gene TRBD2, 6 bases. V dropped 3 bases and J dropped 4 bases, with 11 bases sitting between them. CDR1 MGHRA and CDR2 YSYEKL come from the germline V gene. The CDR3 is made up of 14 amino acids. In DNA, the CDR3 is TGCGCCAGCAGCCAGTCTCGGGACTCAGATACGCAGTATTTT. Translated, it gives CASSQSRDSDTQYF.

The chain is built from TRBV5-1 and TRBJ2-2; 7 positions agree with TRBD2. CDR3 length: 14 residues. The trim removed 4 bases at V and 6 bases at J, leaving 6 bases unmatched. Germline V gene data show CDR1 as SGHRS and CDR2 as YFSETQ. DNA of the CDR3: TGCGCCAGCAGCCCGGGAGGTCGGTCCGGGGAGCTGTTTTTT. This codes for CASSPGGRSGELFF.

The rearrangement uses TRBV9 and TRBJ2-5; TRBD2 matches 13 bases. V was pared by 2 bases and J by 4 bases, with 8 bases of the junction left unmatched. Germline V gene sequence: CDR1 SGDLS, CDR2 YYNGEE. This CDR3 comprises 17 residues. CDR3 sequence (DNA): TGTGCCAGCAGCGTTGGGACTAGCGGGACATTGAGAGAGACCCAGTACTTC. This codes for CASSVGTSGTLRETQYF.

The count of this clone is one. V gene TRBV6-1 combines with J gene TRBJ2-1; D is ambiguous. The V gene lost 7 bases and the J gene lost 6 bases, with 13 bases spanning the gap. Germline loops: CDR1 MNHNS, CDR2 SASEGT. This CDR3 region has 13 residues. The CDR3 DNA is TGTGCCAGCACCTTTTCTCCCGGCAATGAGCAGTTCTTC. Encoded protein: CASTFSPGNEQFF.

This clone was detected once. In DNA, the CDR3 is TGTGCCAGCAGTTACGGAGGAGCAGAATCACCCCTCCACTTT. It encodes CASSYGGAESPLHF. This sequence joins TRBV6-5 and TRBJ1-6; no clear D gene. Trimming cost V 2 bases and J 10 bases, with 12 bases left between them. There are 14 residues in the CDR3. Germline V gene sequence: CDR1 MNHEY, CDR2 SVGAGI.